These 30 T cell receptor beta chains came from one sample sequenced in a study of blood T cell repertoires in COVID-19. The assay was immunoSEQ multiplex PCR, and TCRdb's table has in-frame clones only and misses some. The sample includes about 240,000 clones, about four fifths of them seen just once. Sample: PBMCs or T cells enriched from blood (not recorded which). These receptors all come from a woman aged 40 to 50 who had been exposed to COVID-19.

CDR3 residues: CASSKGLETSRPTYEQYF. The CDR3 DNA follows: TGTGCCAGTAGTAAGGGGCTAGAGACTAGCCGCCCGACCTACGAGCAGTACTTC. The chain uses TRBV19 and TRBJ2-7; 7 bases line up with TRBD2. CDR1 is LNHDA, CDR2 SQIVND, per germline (reference sequence). There are 18 residues in the CDR3. V lost 4 bases and J lost 2; bases outside the gene matches: 17.

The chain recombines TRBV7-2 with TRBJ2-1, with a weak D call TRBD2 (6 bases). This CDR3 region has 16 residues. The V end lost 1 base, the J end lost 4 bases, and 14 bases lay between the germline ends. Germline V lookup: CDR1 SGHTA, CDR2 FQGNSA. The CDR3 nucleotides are TGTGCCAGCAGCTTAGGGTTGGCGGGGACTTACAATGAGCAGTTCTTC. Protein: CASSLGLAGTYNEQFF. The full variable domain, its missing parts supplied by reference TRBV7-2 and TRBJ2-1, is GAGVSQSPSNKVTEKGKDVELRCDPISGHTALYWYRQSLGQGLEFLIYFQGNSAPDKSGLPSDRFSAERTGGSVSTLTIQRTQQEDSAVYLCASSLGLAGTYNEQFFGPGTRLTVL.

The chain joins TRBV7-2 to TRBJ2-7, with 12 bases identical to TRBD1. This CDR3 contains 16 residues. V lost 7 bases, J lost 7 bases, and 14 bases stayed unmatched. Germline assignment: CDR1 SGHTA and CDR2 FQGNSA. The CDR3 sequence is CASTPSGTGGAKEQYF. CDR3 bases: TGTGCCAGCACCCCCAGTGGGACAGGGGGCGCGAAAGAGCAGTACTTC.

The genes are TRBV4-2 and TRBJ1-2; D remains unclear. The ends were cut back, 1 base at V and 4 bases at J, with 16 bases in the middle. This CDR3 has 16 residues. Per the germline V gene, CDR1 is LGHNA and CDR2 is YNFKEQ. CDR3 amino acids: CASSQGERGGIYGYTF. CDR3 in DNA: TGTGCCAGCAGCCAAGGGGAGCGAGGAGGGATCTATGGCTACACCTTC.

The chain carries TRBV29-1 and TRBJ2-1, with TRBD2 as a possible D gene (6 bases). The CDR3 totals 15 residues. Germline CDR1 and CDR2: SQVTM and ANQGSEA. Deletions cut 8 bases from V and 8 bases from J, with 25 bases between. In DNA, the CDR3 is TGCAGCCTAAGGGGAGGTGGGGCTCCGCTCGATGAGCAGTTCTTC. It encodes CSLRGGGAPLDEQFF.

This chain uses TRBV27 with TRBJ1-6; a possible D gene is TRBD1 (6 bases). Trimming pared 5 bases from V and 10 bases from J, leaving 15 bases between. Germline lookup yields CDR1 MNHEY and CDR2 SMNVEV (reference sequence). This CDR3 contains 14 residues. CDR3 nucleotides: TGTGCCAGCAGTCCCAGGGGAGTTCAATCACCCCTCCACTTT. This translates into CASSPRGVQSPLHF.

The DNA for the CDR3 is TGTGCCAGCAACTCCACGGGAAGGACTGAAGCTTTCTTT. Translation: CASNSTGRTEAFF. The rearrangement links TRBV7-3 to TRBJ1-1; D not resolved. V dropped 7 bases and J dropped 5 bases, with 14 bases sitting between them. CDR1 is SGHTA, CDR2 FQGTGA, per germline. The length of the CDR3 is 13 residues.

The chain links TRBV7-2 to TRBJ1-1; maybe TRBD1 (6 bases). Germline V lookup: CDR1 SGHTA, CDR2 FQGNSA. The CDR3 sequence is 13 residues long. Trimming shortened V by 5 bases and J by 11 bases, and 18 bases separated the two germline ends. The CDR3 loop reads CASSPLPGGGAFF. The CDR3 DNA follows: TGTGCCAGCAGCCCCCTGCCGGGAGGGGGGGCTTTCTTT.

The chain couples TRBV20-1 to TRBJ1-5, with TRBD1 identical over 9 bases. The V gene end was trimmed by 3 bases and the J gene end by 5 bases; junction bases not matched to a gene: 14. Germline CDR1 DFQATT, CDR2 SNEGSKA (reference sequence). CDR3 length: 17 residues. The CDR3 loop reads CSASGARGTGNYQPQHF. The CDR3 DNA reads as TGCAGTGCTAGTGGGGCCCGCGGGACAGGGAATTATCAGCCCCAGCATTTT.

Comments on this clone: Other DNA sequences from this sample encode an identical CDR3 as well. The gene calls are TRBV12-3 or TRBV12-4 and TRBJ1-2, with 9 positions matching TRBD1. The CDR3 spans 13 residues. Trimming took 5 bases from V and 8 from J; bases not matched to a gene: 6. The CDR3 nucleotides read TGTGCCAGCAGTCGGACAGGGGCGGAGGGCTACACCTTC. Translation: CASSRTGAEGYTF.

Here the CDR3 DNA reads TGTGCCAGCGGCACGGGGGCCTACGAGCAGTACTTC. Its translation: CASGTGAYEQYF. The chain couples TRBV3-1 (or the pseudogene TRBV3-2) to TRBJ2-7, with D tentatively TRBD2 (6 bases). The germline gives CDR1 LGHDT, CDR2 YNNKEL (reference sequence). Trimming removed 8 bases from V and 2 bases from J, with 10 bases in between. There are 12 residues in the CDR3.

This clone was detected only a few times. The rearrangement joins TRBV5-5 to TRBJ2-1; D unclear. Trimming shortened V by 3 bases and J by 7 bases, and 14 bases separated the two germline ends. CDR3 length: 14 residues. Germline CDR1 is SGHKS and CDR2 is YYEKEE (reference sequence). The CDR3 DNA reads TGTGCCAGCAGCTCCCCACTTATACGAAATGAGCAGTTCTTC. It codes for CASSSPLIRNEQFF.

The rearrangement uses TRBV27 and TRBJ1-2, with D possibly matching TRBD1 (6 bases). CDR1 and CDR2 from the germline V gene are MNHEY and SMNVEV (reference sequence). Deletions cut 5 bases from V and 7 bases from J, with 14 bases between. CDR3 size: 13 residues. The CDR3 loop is CASSIQGDSGYTF. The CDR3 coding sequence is TGTGCCAGCAGTATACAGGGCGACTCTGGCTACACCTTC.

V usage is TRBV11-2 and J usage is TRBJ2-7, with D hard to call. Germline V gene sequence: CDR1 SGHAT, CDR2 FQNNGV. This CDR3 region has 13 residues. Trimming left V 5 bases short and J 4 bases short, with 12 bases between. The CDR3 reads CASSPQPVYEQYF. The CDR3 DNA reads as TGTGCCAGCAGCCCACAGCCCGTTTACGAGCAGTACTTC.

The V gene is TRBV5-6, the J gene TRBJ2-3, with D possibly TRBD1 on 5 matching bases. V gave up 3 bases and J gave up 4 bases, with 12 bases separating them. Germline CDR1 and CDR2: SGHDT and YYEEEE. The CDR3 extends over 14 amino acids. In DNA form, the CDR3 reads TGTGCCAGCAGCTCAGGGCAGCTTTCAGATACGCAGTATTTT. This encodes CASSSGQLSDTQYF.

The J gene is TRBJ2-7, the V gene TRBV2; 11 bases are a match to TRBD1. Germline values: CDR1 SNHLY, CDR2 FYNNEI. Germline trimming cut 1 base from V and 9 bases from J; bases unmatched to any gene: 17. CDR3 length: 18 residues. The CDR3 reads CASSEGRTGGPKSRLQYF. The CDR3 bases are TGTGCCAGCAGTGAAGGGAGGACAGGGGGCCCTAAATCCCGACTGCAGTACTTC.

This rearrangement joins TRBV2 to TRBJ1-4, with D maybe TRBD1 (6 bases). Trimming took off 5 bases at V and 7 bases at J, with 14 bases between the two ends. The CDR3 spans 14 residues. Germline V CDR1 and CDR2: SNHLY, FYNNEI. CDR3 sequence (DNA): TGTGCCAGCAGTACTACAGGGTCCTTTGAAAAACTGTTTTTT. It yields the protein CASSTTGSFEKLFF.

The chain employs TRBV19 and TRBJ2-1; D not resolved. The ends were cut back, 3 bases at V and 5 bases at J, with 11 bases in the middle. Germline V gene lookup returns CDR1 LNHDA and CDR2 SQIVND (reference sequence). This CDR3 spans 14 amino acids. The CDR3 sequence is CASSILSADNEQFF. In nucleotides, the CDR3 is TGTGCCAGTAGTATCCTATCGGCGGACAATGAGCAGTTCTTC.

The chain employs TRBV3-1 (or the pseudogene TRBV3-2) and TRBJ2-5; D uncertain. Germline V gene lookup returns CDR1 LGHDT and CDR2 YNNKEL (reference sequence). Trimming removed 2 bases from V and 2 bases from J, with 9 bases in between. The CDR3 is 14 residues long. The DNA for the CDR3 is TGTGCCAGCAGCCAAAGTCAGATACAAGAGACCCAGTACTTC. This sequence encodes CASSQSQIQETQYF.

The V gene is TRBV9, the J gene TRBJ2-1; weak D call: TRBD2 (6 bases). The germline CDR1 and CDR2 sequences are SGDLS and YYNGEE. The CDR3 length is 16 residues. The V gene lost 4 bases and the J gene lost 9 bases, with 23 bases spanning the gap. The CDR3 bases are TGTGCCAGCAGCCCCCTTAGCGGTCCCAGGGTTGGTGAGCAGTTCTTC. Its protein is CASSPLSGPRVGEQFF.

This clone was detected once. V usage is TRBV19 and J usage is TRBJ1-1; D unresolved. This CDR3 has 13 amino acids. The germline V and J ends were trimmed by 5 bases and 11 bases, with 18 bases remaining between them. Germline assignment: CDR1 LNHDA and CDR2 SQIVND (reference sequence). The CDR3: CASSFLGPDVAFF. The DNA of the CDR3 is TGTGCCAGTAGTTTTCTTGGGCCCGACGTCGCTTTCTTT.

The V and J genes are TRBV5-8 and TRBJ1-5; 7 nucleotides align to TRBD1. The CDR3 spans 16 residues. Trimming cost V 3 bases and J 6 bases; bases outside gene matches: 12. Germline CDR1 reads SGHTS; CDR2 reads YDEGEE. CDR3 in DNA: TGTGCCAGCAGCTCCCTCACCGGGACAGACATTCAGCCCCAGCATTTT. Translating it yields CASSSLTGTDIQPQHF.

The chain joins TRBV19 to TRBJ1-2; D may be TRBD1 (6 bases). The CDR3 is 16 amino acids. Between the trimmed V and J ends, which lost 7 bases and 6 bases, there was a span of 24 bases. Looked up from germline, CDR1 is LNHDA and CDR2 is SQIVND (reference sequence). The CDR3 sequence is CASNINQGRNRDGYTF. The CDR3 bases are TGTGCCAGTAATATCAATCAGGGGAGAAACCGGGATGGCTACACCTTC.

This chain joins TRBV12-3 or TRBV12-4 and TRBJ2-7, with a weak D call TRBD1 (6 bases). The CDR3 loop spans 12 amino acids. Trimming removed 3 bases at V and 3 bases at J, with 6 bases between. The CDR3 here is CASSLDSYEQYF. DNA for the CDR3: TGTGCCAGCAGTTTGGACAGCTACGAGCAGTACTTC.

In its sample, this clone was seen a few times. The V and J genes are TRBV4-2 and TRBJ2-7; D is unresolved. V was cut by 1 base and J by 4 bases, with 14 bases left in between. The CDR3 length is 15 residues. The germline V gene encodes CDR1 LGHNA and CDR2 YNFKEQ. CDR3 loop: CASSQAGNGFYEQYF. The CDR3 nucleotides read TGTGCCAGCAGCCAAGCGGGTAATGGGTTTTACGAGCAGTACTTC.

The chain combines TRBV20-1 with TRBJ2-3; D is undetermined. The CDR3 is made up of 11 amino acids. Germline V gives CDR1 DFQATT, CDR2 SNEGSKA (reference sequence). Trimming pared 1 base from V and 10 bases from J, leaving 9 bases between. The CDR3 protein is CSARVLSAQYF. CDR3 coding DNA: TGCAGTGCTAGAGTCTTGTCGGCGCAGTATTTT.

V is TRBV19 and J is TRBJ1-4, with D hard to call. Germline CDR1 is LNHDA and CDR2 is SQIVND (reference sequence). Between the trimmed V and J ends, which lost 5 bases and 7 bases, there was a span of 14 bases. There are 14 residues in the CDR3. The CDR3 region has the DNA TGTGCCAGTAGTGCGACCAACAGTGGTGAAAAACTGTTTTTT. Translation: CASSATNSGEKLFF.

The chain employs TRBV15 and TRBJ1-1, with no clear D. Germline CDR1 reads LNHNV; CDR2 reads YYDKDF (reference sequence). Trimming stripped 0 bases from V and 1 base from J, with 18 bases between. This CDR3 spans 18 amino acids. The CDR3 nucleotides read TGTGCCACCAGCAGAGATTATGTGCCCCCGGCGGCGAACACTGAAGCTTTCTTT. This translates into CATSRDYVPPAANTEAFF.

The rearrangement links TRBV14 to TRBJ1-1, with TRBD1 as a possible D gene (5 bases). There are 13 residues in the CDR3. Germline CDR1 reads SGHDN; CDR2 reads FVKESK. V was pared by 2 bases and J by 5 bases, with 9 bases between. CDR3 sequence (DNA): TGTGCCAGCAGCCAATCGGGGGGAACTGAAGCTTTCTTT. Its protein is CASSQSGGTEAFF.

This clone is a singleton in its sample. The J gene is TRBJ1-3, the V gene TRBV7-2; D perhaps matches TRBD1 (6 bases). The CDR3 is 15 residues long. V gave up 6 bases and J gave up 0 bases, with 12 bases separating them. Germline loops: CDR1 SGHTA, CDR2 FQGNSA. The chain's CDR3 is CASSPDRRSGNTIYF. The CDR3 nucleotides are TGTGCCAGCAGTCCCGACAGGCGCTCTGGAAACACCATATATTTT.